These T cell receptor beta chains were read from a single sample in a study of blood T cell repertoires in COVID-19. The protocol was immunoSEQ multiplex PCR, while the TCRdb copy is restricted to in-frame clones and leaves out a portion. The sample lists about 94,000 clones, roughly 87% occurring once. Sequenced input: peripheral blood. The receptors come from a woman at least 80 years old with acute or convalescent COVID-19. Both conserved end residues are part of each CDR3. The D gene is left open where the match is weak. Only some rows state a clone size, as once, few, many or a class for expanded clones.

v_call: TRBV28
j_call: TRBJ1-4
clone_size: .
d_call: .
cdr3_aa: CASNRAGGEKLFF
cdr3_nt: TGTGCCAGCAATCGGGCAGGAGGGGAAAAACTGTTTTTT

v_call: TRBV6-5
j_call: TRBJ1-2
clone_size: .
d_call: TRBD1
cdr3_aa: CASTRTGEDYGYTF
cdr3_nt: TGTGCCAGCACCAGGACAGGGGAGGACTATGGCTACACCTTC

v_call: TRBV7-2
j_call: TRBJ1-3
clone_size: .
d_call: TRBD1
cdr3_aa: CASSPQGASGNTIYF
cdr3_nt: TGTGCCAGCAGCCCGCAGGGGGCTTCTGGAAACACCATATATTTT

v_call: TRBV6-5
j_call: TRBJ1-6
clone_size: .
d_call: .
cdr3_aa: CASSYRENNSPLHF
cdr3_nt: TGTGCCAGCAGTTATAGGGAGAATAATTCACCCCTCCACTTT

v_call: TRBV5-6
j_call: TRBJ1-4
clone_size: .
d_call: .
cdr3_aa: CASSFRQDEKLFF
cdr3_nt: TGTGCCAGCAGCTTTAGGCAGGATGAAAAACTGTTTTTT

v_call: TRBV7-8
j_call: TRBJ2-5
clone_size: .
d_call: TRBD2
cdr3_aa: CASSLEREQGTQYF
cdr3_nt: TGTGCCAGCAGCTTGGAGCGGGAGCAAGGGACCCAGTACTTC

v_call: TRBV19
j_call: TRBJ1-2
clone_size: .
d_call: .
cdr3_aa: CASSIGAVGYTF
cdr3_nt: TGTGCCAGTAGTATAGGGGCAGTCGGCTACACCTTC

v_call: TRBV13
j_call: TRBJ2-5
clone_size: .
d_call: TRBD2
cdr3_aa: CASTHSGGVMETQYF
cdr3_nt: TGTGCCAGCACTCATAGCGGGGGAGTGATGGAGACCCAGTACTTC

v_call: TRBV5-1
j_call: TRBJ2-2
clone_size: .
d_call: TRBD1
cdr3_aa: CASSLGVTGTGSSGELFF
cdr3_nt: TGCGCCAGCAGCTTGGGAGTGACCGGGACAGGGTCCTCCGGGGAGCTGTTTTTT

v_call: TRBV12-5
j_call: TRBJ1-1
clone_size: .
d_call: TRBD1
cdr3_aa: CASGLVPGQGRSEAFF
cdr3_nt: TGTGCTAGTGGTTTGGTCCCGGGACAGGGGAGGTCTGAAGCTTTCTTT

v_call: TRBV2
j_call: TRBJ2-3
clone_size: .
d_call: TRBD1
cdr3_aa: CASCGQGGDTQYF
cdr3_nt: TGTGCCAGCTGCGGACAGGGTGGAGATACGCAGTATTTT

v_call: TRBV6-1
j_call: TRBJ1-1
clone_size: once
d_call: .
cdr3_aa: CASSEYVPGLTGEAFF
cdr3_nt: TGTGCCAGCAGTGAATACGTCCCGGGACTTACTGGTGAAGCTTTCTTT

v_call: TRBV19
j_call: TRBJ1-5
clone_size: .
d_call: .
cdr3_aa: CASSSQDNQPQHF
cdr3_nt: TGTGCCAGTAGTAGCCAGGATAATCAGCCCCAGCATTTT

v_call: TRBV7-2
j_call: TRBJ2-1
clone_size: .
d_call: TRBD2
cdr3_aa: CASSRQRGDEQFF
cdr3_nt: TGTGCCAGCAGCCGACAACGGGGGGATGAGCAGTTCTTC

v_call: TRBV14
j_call: TRBJ1-2
clone_size: .
d_call: .
cdr3_aa: CASSQEWDTRAGYTF
cdr3_nt: TGTGCCAGCAGCCAGGAATGGGACACCCGGGCAGGCTACACCTTC

v_call: TRBV16
j_call: TRBJ2-5
clone_size: .
d_call: .
cdr3_aa: CASSQSGGKKETQYF
cdr3_nt: TGTGCCAGCAGCCAATCCGGGGGAAAAAAAGAGACCCAGTACTTC

v_call: TRBV13
j_call: TRBJ2-5
clone_size: .
d_call: TRBD2
cdr3_aa: CASSSSNSGGRETQYF
cdr3_nt: TGTGCCAGCAGCTCATCTAATAGCGGGGGACGAGAGACCCAGTACTTC

v_call: TRBV5-6
j_call: TRBJ1-1
clone_size: .
d_call: TRBD1
cdr3_aa: CASSPTFTGGEDTEAFF
cdr3_nt: TGTGCCAGCAGCCCGACTTTTACAGGGGGAGAAGACACTGAAGCTTTCTTT

v_call: TRBV29-1
j_call: TRBJ2-1
clone_size: .
d_call: TRBD2
cdr3_aa: CSVDPGGRNEQFF
cdr3_nt: TGCAGCGTTGATCCGGGGGGGCGCAATGAGCAGTTCTTC

v_call: TRBV7-2
j_call: TRBJ1-5
clone_size: once
d_call: TRBD1
cdr3_aa: CASSLEPGTGQPQHF
cdr3_nt: TGTGCCAGCAGCTTAGAGCCGGGGACAGGTCAGCCCCAGCATTTT

v_call: TRBV30
j_call: TRBJ1-2
clone_size: .
d_call: .
cdr3_aa: CAWSVRQVYGYTF
cdr3_nt: TGTGCCTGGAGTGTACGGCAGGTATATGGCTACACCTTC

v_call: TRBV10-3
j_call: TRBJ1-3
clone_size: .
d_call: .
cdr3_aa: CAISEFTGGNTIYF
cdr3_nt: TGTGCCATCAGTGAATTTACAGGAGGAAACACCATATATTTT

v_call: TRBV5-1
j_call: TRBJ2-3
clone_size: .
d_call: TRBD2
cdr3_aa: CASSLSRGDSDTQYF
cdr3_nt: TGCGCCAGCAGCTTGAGCCGGGGGGACTCAGATACGCAGTATTTT

v_call: TRBV19
j_call: TRBJ1-5
clone_size: .
d_call: .
cdr3_aa: CASTTVVGGSNQPQHF
cdr3_nt: TGTGCCAGTACCACAGTCGTCGGGGGAAGCAATCAGCCCCAGCATTTT

v_call: TRBV19
j_call: TRBJ1-2
clone_size: .
d_call: TRBD1
cdr3_aa: CASSIGQGSNYGYTF
cdr3_nt: TGTGCCAGTAGTATTGGACAGGGTAGTAACTATGGCTACACCTTC

v_call: TRBV3-1/TRBV3-2
j_call: TRBJ2-7
clone_size: once
d_call: TRBD2
cdr3_aa: CASSPVAGSQYEQYF
cdr3_nt: TGTGCCAGCAGCCCGGTAGCGGGATCCCAATACGAGCAGTACTTC

v_call: TRBV2
j_call: TRBJ2-1
clone_size: .
d_call: TRBD2
cdr3_aa: CASSALAGSYNEQFF
cdr3_nt: TGTGCCAGCAGTGCACTAGCGGGCTCCTACAATGAGCAGTTCTTC